One and the same sample provided the 24 T cell receptor beta chains below, sequenced in a study of blood T cell repertoires in COVID-19. Sequencing was performed with immunoSEQ multiplex PCR; in TCRdb, only in-frame clones are kept and a portion is missing. Found here are approximately 150,000 clones, 88% of them singletons; the top ten hold about 2.5%. The specimen sequenced was peripheral blood. Receptors were obtained from a human donor with COVID-19, enrolled during active disease. The donor label of this sample is uncertain.

The chain uses TRBV9 and TRBJ1-1; D is uncertain. V lost 2 bases to trimming and J lost 0 bases, with 5 bases between them. This CDR3 spans 13 amino acids. Germline V gene data show CDR1 as SGDLS and CDR2 as YYNGEE. The CDR3: CASSVTLNTEAFF. CDR3 DNA sequence: TGTGCCAGCAGCGTTACACTGAACACTGAAGCTTTCTTT.

The rearrangement links TRBV6-5 to TRBJ1-1; 7 positions agree with TRBD1. The CDR3 contains 15 residues. Germline V CDR1 and CDR2: MNHEY, SVGAGI. The trim removed 2 bases at V and 8 bases at J, leaving 11 bases unmatched. CDR3 sequence (DNA): TGTGCCAGCAGTTACAAGGGGGCGGTGCATGGGGAAGCTTTCTTT. It translates to CASSYKGAVHGEAFF.

CDR3 residues: CASIRDSQADTQYF. CDR3 nucleotides: TGTGCCAGCATTCGTGACTCACAGGCAGATACGCAGTATTTT. The chain links TRBV6-5 to TRBJ2-3, with TRBD1 as a possible D gene (5 bases). The V end lost 7 bases, the J end lost 4 bases, and 15 bases lay between the germline ends. From germline, CDR1 is MNHEY and CDR2 SVGAGI. The CDR3 length is 14 residues.

The rearrangement joins TRBV27 to TRBJ1-5; a possible D gene is TRBD1 (5 bases). CDR1 and CDR2 from the germline V gene are MNHEY and SMNVEV (reference sequence). The CDR3 length is 14 residues. V was cut by 6 bases and J by 5 bases, with 14 bases left in between. The CDR3 region has the DNA TGTGCCAGCAGCGCCGGGAGGGGCCATCAGCCCCAGCATTTT. This codes for CASSAGRGHQPQHF.

The rearrangement joins TRBV9 to TRBJ2-5; D remains ambiguous. With 0 bases removed from V and 4 bases from J, the gap between germline ends came to 16 bases. The CDR3 is 16 amino acids. Germline-derived CDR1 and CDR2 are SGDLS and YYNGEE. The CDR3 sequence is CASSVGLGRLIETQYF. CDR3 nucleotide sequence: TGTGCCAGCAGCGTAGGGTTAGGTAGACTGATAGAGACCCAGTACTTC.

The chain couples TRBV28 to TRBJ1-2, with TRBD1 as a possible D gene (5 bases). This CDR3 is built from 13 residues. The germline CDR1 and CDR2 sequences are MDHEN and SYDVKM. Between the trimmed V and J ends, which lost 6 bases and 4 bases, there was a span of 12 bases. The CDR3 loop reads CASSQGFSYGYTF. The CDR3 nucleotides are TGTGCCAGCAGCCAGGGATTCTCCTATGGCTACACCTTC.

This clone was seen once. The V call is TRBV4-1, the J call TRBJ2-7; 7 bases are a match to TRBD2. After removal of 1 base from V and 1 base from J, the junction contained 4 bases not matched to a gene. CDR3 size: 15 residues. CDR1 and CDR2 from the germline V gene are MGHRA and YSYEKL. CDR3 protein: CASSQGTRGSYEQYF. In DNA form, the CDR3 reads TGCGCCAGCAGCCAAGGAACGCGGGGGTCCTACGAGCAGTACTTC.

V gene TRBV5-8 combines with J gene TRBJ2-1; the D gene is possibly TRBD2 (5 bases). Per germline, CDR1 SGHTS and CDR2 YDEGEE. CDR3 length equals 16 residues. The V gene lost 0 bases and the J gene lost 1 base, with 11 bases spanning the gap. CDR3 bases: TGTGCCAGCAGCTTGGACGGGAAGCGTTCCTACAATGAGCAGTTCTTC. Translation gives CASSLDGKRSYNEQFF.

This chain joins TRBV21-1 and TRBJ1-1; the table calls TRBD1, which could not be checked here. TRBV21-1 is a recognized pseudogene. The CDR3 extends over 17 amino acids. CDR3 sequence: CASSKPSTGGMNTEAFF. In nucleotides, the CDR3 is TGTGCCAGCAGCAAACCCTCCACAGGGGGCATGAACACTGAAGCTTTCTTT.

The table lists this clone with a few counts. This chain connects TRBV3-1 (or the pseudogene TRBV3-2) to TRBJ2-2; D is unresolved. Germline V gives CDR1 LGHDT, CDR2 YNNKEL (reference sequence). The CDR3 loop spans 14 amino acids. Trimming took off 1 base at V and 0 bases at J, with 3 bases between the two ends. CDR3 bases: TGTGCCAGCAGCCAAGTCGCGAACACCGGGGAGCTGTTTTTT. It codes for CASSQVANTGELFF.

Remarks on this clone: Other DNA sequences of this sample code for an identical CDR3. The chain carries TRBV7-9 and TRBJ2-5; possible D gene TRBD2, 5 bases. In germline, CDR1 is SEHNR, CDR2 FQNEAQ (reference sequence). The CDR3 runs 15 residues. The V gene lost 2 bases and the J gene lost 0 bases, with 10 bases spanning the gap. The chain's CDR3 is CASSLLGVYQETQYF. As DNA, the CDR3 is TGTGCCAGCAGCTTACTCGGGGTATACCAAGAGACCCAGTACTTC.

The chain uses TRBV2 and TRBJ2-7, with 9 bases identical to TRBD1. The CDR3 totals 15 residues. With 5 bases clipped from V and 7 bases from J, the junction kept 12 bases outside the gene matches. Per the germline V gene, CDR1 is SNHLY and CDR2 is FYNNEI. CDR3 coding DNA: TGTGCCAGCAGTCCCCGGGAACAGGGGGCCGGTGAGCAGTACTTC. This encodes CASSPREQGAGEQYF.

The CDR3: CASSGASIYSNQPQHF. In DNA, the CDR3 is TGTGCCAGCAGTGGGGCCAGCATTTATAGCAATCAGCCCCAGCATTTT. V is TRBV28 and J is TRBJ1-5; TRBD1 might be the D (5 bases). CDR3 length equals 16 residues. V was clipped by 5 bases and J by 0 bases, with 14 bases between them. Germline V gene data show CDR1 as MDHEN and CDR2 as SYDVKM. Full variable domain (missing parts from reference TRBV28 and TRBJ1-5): DVKVTQSSRYLVKRTGEKVFLECVQDMDHENMFWYRQDPGLGLRLIYFSYDVKMKEKGDIPEGYSVSREKKERFSLILESASTNQTSMYLCASSGASIYSNQPQHFGDGTRLSIL.

For the CDR3, the DNA is TGTGCCAGCAGTCGACAGGCTTCGGTAAATCAGCCCCAGCATTTT. Translation: CASSRQASVNQPQHF. The rearrangement uses TRBV6-2 or TRBV6-3 and TRBJ1-5; D perhaps matches TRBD1 (6 bases). V lost 5 bases and J lost 4, with 15 bases in between. The CDR3 totals 15 residues. Per the germline V gene, CDR1 is MNHEY and CDR2 is SVGEGT.

This clone has only one observation. The chain is built from TRBV19 and TRBJ2-7, with TRBD1 matching over 9 bases. CDR3 size: 13 residues. The germline V gene has CDR1 LNHDA and CDR2 SQIVND (reference sequence). Trimming cost V 3 bases and J 8 bases; bases outside gene matches: 5. Written as DNA, the CDR3 is TGTGCCAGTAGTATGGGACAGGGAAGCCAGCAGTACTTC. Protein product: CASSMGQGSQQYF.

CDR3 nucleotides: TGTGCCAGCACCTTTCCAGGGGAAGAGACCCAGTACTTC. Translating it yields CASTFPGEETQYF. The J gene is TRBJ2-5, the V gene TRBV5-4; TRBD1 might be the D (6 bases). This CDR3 contains 13 residues. Between the trimmed V and J ends, which lost 6 bases and 3 bases, there was a span of 12 bases. Germline V gene data show CDR1 as SGHNT and CDR2 as YYREEE (reference sequence).

This chain joins TRBV3-1 (or the pseudogene TRBV3-2) and TRBJ1-2; D remains ambiguous. Germline V CDR1 and CDR2: LGHDT, YNNKEL (reference sequence). The CDR3 is made up of 13 amino acids. V lost 0 bases, J lost 2 bases, and 4 bases lay in between. CDR3 DNA sequence: TGTGCCAGCAGCCAAGACGAGAACTATGGCTACACCTTC. Protein: CASSQDENYGYTF.

V gene TRBV6-2 or TRBV6-3 combines with J gene TRBJ2-7, with TRBD1 identical over 8 bases. Trimming cost V 5 bases and J 6 bases; bases outside gene matches: 12. Germline lookup yields CDR1 MNHEY and CDR2 SVGEGT. The CDR3 has 15 amino acids. CDR3 nucleotides: TGTGCCAGCAGTCCCCCCGAGGACAGGGTGAGCGAGCAGTACTTC. Translating gives CASSPPEDRVSEQYF.

The rearrangement uses TRBV9 and TRBJ1-3; the D is unclear. The CDR3 totals 16 residues. Germline values: CDR1 SGDLS, CDR2 YYNGEE. V lost 0 bases to trimming and J lost 0 bases, with 10 bases between them. The CDR3 DNA reads as TGTGCCAGCAGCGTAGCAGTGAGAGGCTCTGGAAACACCATATATTTT. This encodes CASSVAVRGSGNTIYF.

CDR3: CASLSTGGSKNIQYF. The CDR3 bases are TGTGCAAGTCTCTCAACAGGGGGTTCCAAAAACATTCAGTACTTC. This sequence joins TRBV12-2 and TRBJ2-4; no check of the table's D call, TRBD1, against the DNA was made. TRBV12-2 is given as a pseudogene. This CDR3 spans 15 amino acids.

The chain has TRBV18 and TRBJ2-7; maybe TRBD1 (6 bases). Trimming removed 0 bases from V and 3 bases from J, with 12 bases in between. Germline CDR1 KGHSH, CDR2 LQKENI. The CDR3 is 15 residues long. CDR3 bases: TGTGCCAGCTCACCACCCCCGGACAGACTCTACGAGCAGTACTTC. This translates into CASSPPPDRLYEQYF.

This clone showed up just once. This chain joins TRBV6-2 or TRBV6-3 and TRBJ1-2, with TRBD1 matching over 10 bases. The CDR3 spans 15 residues. Germline loops: CDR1 MNHEY, CDR2 SVGEGT. Losses at the gene ends were 5 bases for V and 8 bases for J; bases not matched to a gene: 11. The CDR3 loop reads CASSSPGTGATGYTF. The DNA of the CDR3 is TGTGCCAGCAGTAGTCCCGGGACAGGGGCAACGGGCTACACCTTC.

The chain uses TRBV5-6 and TRBJ1-2, with no clear D. Trimming removed 4 bases at V and 4 bases at J, with 17 bases between. The germline gives CDR1 SGHDT, CDR2 YYEEEE. This CDR3 has 15 residues. CDR3 in DNA: TGTGCCAGCAGCCCCCAAGGCGGAGCTGGCTATGGCTACACCTTC. Translation gives CASSPQGGAGYGYTF. Full variable domain (outside the CDR3, taken from reference TRBV5-6 and TRBJ1-2): DAGVTQSPTHLIKTRGQQVTLRCSPKSGHDTVSWYQQALGQGPQFIFQYYEEEERQRGNFPDRFSGHQFPNYSSELNVNALLLGDSALYLCASSPQGGAGYGYTFGSGTRLTVV.

J is TRBJ2-1 and V is TRBV6-6, with 9 bases identical to TRBD2. The CDR3 covers 17 residues. V dropped 5 bases and J dropped 5; count of bases not matched to a gene: 13. Germline V gene sequence: CDR1 MNHNY, CDR2 SVGAGI (reference sequence). CDR3 sequence (DNA): TGTGCCAGCAGTCCATCATTTGCGGGAGGGGGGGACAATGAGCAGTTCTTC. It is translated as CASSPSFAGGGDNEQFF.